The clone carrying this T cell receptor (beta chain) was found once. From germline, CDR1 is SEHNR and CDR2 FQNEAQ (reference sequence). The junction had 2 bases not matched to a gene; V was cut back by 5 bases and J by 3 bases. The CDR3 consists of 15 residues. This entry belongs to a study of T cell changes during pregnancy in multiple sclerosis. Measured with immunoSEQ multiplex PCR; TCRdb has only the in-frame clones, and not every one. The top ten clones hold 0.38% of a sample with over 50,000 clones, more than 85% of them seen once. The receptor was derived from a female donor with multiple sclerosis, enrolled in a pregnancy study. The chain employs TRBV7-9 and TRBJ2-3; 13 bases fit TRBD2. The sample in question was CD4+ T cells from peripheral blood mononuclear cells, obtained in the third trimester of pregnancy. CDR3 in amino acids: CASSQTSGRTDTQYF. The CDR3 region has the DNA TGTGCCAGCAGCCAGACTAGCGGGAGGACAGATACGCAGTATTTT. The full variable domain, rest sourced from reference TRBV7-9 and TRBJ2-3, is DTGVSQNPRHKITKRGQNVTFRCDPISEHNRLYWYRQTLGQGPEFLTYFQNEAQLEKSRLLSDRFSAERPKGSFSTLEIQRTEQGDSAMYLCASSQTSGRTDTQYFGPGTRLTVL.